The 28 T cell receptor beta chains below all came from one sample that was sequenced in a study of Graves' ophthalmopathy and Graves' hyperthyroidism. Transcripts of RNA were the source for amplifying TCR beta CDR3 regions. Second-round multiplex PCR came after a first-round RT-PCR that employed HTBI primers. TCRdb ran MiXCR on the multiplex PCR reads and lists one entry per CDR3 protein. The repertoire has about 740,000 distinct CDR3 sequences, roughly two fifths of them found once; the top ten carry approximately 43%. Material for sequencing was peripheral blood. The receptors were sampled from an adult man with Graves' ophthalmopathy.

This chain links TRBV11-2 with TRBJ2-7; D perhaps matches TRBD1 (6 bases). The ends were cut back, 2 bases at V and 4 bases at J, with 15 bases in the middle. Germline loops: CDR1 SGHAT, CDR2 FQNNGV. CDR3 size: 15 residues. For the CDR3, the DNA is TGTGCCAGCAGCTTACGACAGGCAGGGTGGTACGAGCAGTACTTC. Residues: CASSLRQAGWYEQYF.

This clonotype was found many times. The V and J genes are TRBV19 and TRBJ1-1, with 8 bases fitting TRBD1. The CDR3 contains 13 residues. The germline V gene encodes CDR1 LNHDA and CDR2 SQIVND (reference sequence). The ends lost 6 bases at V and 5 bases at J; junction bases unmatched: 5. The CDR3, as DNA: TGTGCCAGTAGAGGACAGGGACGGACTGAAGCTTTCTTT. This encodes CASRGQGRTEAFF.

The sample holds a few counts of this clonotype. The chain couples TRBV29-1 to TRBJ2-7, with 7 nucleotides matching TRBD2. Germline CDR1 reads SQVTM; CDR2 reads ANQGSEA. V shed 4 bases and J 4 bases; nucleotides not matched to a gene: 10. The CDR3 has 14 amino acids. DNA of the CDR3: TGCAGCGTTGTGCTAGCGGACATCTCATACGAGCAGTACTTC. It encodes CSVVLADISYEQYF.

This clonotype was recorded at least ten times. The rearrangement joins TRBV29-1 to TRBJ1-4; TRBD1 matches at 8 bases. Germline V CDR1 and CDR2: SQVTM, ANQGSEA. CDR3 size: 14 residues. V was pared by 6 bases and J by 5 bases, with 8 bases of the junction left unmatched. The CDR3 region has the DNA TGCAGCGTGGCCCTACAGGGGGAAAATGAAAAACTGTTTTTT. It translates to CSVALQGENEKLFF.

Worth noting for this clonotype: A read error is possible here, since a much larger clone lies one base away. The chain's CDR3 is CASWDRQETQYF. The DNA for the CDR3 is TGTGCCAGCTGGGACAGACAAGAGACCCAGTACTTC. This rearrangement joins TRBV25-1 to TRBJ2-5; 7 bases agree with TRBD1. The germline CDR1 and CDR2 sequences are MGHDK and SYGVNS. J was trimmed by 2 bases and V by 8 bases; bases with no gene match: 2. This CDR3 has 12 amino acids.

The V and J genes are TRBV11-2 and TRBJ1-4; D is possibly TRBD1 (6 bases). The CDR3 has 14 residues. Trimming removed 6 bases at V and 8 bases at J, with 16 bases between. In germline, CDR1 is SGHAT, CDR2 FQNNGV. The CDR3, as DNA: TGTGCCAGCAGAAAAGGGGGGGGTGACGAAAAACTGTTTTTT. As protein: CASRKGGGDEKLFF.

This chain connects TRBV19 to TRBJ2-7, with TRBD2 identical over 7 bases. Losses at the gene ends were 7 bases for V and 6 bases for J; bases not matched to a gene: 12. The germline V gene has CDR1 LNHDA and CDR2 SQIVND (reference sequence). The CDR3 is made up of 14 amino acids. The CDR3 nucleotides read TGTGCCAGTATGGGGGGGGGTTCTGGGCGCGAGCAGTACTTC. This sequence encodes CASMGGGSGREQYF.

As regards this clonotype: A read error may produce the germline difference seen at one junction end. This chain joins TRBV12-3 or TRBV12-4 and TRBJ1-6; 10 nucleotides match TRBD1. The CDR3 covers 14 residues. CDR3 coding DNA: TGTGCCGGCAGCACGACAGGGGGCCTGTCGCCCCTCCACTTT. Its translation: CAGSTTGGLSPLHF.

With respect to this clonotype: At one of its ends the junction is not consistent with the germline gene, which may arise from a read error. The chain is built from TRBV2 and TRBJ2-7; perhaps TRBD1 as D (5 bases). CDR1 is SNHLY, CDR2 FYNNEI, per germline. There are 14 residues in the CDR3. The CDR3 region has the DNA TGCGCCAGCAGTGAATCAGGGCCGGCCTACGAGCAGTACTTC. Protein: CASSESGPAYEQYF. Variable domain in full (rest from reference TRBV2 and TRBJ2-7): EPEVTQTPSHQVTQMGQEVILRCVPISNHLYFYWYRQILGQKVEFLVSFYNNEISEKSEIFDDQFSVERPDGSNFTLKIRSTKLEDSAMYFCASSESGPAYEQYFGPGTRLTVT.

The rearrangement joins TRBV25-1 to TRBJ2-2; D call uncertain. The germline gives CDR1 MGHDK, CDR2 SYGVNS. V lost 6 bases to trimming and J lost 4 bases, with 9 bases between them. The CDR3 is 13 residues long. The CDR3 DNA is TGTGCCAGCAGGCCCAGTACCACCGGGGAGCTGTTTTTT. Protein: CASRPSTTGELFF.

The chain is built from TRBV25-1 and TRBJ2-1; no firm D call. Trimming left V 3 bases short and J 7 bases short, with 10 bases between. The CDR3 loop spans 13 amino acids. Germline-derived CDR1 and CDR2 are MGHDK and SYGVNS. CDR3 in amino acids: CASSDLLGNEQFF. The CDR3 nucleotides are TGTGCCAGCAGTGATCTCTTGGGGAATGAGCAGTTCTTC. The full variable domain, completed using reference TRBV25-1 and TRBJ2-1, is EADIYQTPRYLVIGTGKKITLECSQTMGHDKMYWYQQDPGMELHLIHYSYGVNSTEKGDLSSESTVSRIRTEHFPLTLESARPSHTSQYLCASSDLLGNEQFFGPGTRLTVL.

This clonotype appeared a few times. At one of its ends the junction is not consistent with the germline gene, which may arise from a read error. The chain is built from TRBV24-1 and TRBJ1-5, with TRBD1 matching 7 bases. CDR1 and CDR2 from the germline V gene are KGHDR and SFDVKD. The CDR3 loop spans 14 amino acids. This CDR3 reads CASSPDRRNQPQHF. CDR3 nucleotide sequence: TGTGCCAGCAGTCCGGACAGGCGTAATCAGCCCCAGCATTTT.

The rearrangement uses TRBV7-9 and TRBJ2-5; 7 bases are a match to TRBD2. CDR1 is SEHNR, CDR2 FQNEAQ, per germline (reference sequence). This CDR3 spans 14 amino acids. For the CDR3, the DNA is TGTGTCTACCCTGGGCGGGAGCCAACGGAGACCCAGTACTTC. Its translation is CVYPGREPTETQYF.

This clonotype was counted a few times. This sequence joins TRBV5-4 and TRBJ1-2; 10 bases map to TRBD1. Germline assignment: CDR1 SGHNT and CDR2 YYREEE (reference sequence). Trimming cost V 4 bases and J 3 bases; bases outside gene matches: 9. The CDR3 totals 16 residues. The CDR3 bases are TGTGCCAGCAGCCAACCGGGACAGGGGAGCTACTATGGCTACACCTTC. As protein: CASSQPGQGSYYGYTF.

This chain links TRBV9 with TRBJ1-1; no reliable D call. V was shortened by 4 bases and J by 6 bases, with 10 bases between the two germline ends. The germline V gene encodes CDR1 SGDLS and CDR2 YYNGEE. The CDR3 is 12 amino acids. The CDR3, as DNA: TGTGCCAGCAGCCCAGAGGGATCTGAAGCTTTCTTT. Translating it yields CASSPEGSEAFF.

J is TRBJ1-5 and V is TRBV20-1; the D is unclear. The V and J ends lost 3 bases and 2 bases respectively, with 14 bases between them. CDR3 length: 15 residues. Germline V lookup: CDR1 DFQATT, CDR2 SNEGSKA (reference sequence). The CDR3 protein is CSASIRSVGNQPQHF. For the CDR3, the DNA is TGCAGTGCTAGCATAAGGTCAGTGGGCAATCAGCCCCAGCATTTT.

The CDR3 spells CASSRGQNSNQPQHF. The CDR3 DNA sequence: TGTGCCAGCAGCAGGGGACAAAATAGCAATCAGCCCCAGCATTTT. The V call is TRBV2, the J call TRBJ1-5, with D possibly matching TRBD1 (6 bases). CDR1 SNHLY and CDR2 FYNNEI come from the germline V gene. V was pared by 6 bases and J by 0 bases, with 12 bases between. CDR3 length equals 15 residues.

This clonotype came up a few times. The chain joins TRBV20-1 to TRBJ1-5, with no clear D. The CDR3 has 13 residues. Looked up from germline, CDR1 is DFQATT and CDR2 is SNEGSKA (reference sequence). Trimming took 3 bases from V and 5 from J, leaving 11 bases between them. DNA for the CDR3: TGCAGTGCTAGGAGGACGTCTGATCAGCCCCAGCATTTT. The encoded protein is CSARRTSDQPQHF.

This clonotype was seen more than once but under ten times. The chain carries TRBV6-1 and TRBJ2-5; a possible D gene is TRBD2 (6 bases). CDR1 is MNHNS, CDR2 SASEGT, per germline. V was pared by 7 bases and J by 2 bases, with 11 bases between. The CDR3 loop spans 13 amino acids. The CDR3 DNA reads TGTGCCAGCAACCTGGGACTTCAAGAGACCCAGTACTTC. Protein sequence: CASNLGLQETQYF.

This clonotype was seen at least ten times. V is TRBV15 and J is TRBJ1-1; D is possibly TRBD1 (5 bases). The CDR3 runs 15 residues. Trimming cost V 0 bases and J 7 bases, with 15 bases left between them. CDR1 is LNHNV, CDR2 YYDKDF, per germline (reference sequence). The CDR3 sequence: CATSRDRQGGGEAFF. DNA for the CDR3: TGTGCCACCAGCAGAGACCGCCAGGGAGGCGGTGAAGCTTTCTTT.

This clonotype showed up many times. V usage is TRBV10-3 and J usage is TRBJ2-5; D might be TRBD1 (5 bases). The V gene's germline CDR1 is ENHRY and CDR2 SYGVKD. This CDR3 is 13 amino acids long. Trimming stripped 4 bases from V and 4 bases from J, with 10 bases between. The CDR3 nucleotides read TGTGCCATCAGTGCAGGGTCGGGAGAGACCCAGTACTTC. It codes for CAISAGSGETQYF.

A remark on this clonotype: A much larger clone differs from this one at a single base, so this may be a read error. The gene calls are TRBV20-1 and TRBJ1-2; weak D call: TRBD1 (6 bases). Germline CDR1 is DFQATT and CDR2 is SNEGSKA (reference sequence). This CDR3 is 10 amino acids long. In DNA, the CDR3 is TGCAGTGTTAGCCAAAGGACAGTTTTCTTC. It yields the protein CSVSQRTVFF.

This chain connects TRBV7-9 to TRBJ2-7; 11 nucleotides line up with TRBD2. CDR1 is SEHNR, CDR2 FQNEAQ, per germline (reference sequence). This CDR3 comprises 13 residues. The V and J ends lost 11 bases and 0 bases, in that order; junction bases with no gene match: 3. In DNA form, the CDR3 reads TGTGCCGGAGGGACTAGCGGCTCCTACGAGCAGTACTTC. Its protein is CAGGTSGSYEQYF.

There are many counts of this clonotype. The DNA of the CDR3 is TGTGCCATCAGTATGACAGAGAACACTGAAGCTTTCTTT. Its translation: CAISMTENTEAFF. The chain couples TRBV10-3 to TRBJ1-1; a possible D gene is TRBD1 (5 bases). The V end lost 5 bases, the J end lost 1 base, and 8 bases lay between the germline ends. The CDR3 runs 13 residues. Germline CDR1 reads ENHRY; CDR2 reads SYGVKD.

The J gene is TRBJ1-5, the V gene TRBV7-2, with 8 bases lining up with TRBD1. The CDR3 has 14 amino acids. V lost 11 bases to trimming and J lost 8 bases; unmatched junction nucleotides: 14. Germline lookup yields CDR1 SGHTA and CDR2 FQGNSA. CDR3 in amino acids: CAWRSGQGAKPQHF. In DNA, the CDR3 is TGTGCCTGGAGATCCGGGCAGGGGGCAAAGCCCCAGCATTTT.

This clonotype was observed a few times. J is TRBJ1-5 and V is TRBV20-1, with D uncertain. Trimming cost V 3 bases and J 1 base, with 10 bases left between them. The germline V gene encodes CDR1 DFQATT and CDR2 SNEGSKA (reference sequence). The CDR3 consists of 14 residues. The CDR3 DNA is TGCAGTGCTAGTTTAGTGGGGAGCAATCAGCCCCAGCATTTT. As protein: CSASLVGSNQPQHF.

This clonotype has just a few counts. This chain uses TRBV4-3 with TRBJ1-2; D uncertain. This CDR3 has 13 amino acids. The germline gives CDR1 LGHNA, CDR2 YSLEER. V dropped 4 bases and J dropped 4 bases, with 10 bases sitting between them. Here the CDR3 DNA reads TGCGCCAGCAGCCCAACTAGTGGCTATGGCTACACCTTC. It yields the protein CASSPTSGYGYTF.

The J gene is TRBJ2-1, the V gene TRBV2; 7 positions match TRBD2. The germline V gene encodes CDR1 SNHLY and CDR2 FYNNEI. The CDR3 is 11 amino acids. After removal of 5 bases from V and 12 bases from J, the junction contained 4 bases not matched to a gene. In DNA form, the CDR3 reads TGTGCCAGCAGTACCCGGGAGGTGCAGTTCTTC. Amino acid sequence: CASSTREVQFF.